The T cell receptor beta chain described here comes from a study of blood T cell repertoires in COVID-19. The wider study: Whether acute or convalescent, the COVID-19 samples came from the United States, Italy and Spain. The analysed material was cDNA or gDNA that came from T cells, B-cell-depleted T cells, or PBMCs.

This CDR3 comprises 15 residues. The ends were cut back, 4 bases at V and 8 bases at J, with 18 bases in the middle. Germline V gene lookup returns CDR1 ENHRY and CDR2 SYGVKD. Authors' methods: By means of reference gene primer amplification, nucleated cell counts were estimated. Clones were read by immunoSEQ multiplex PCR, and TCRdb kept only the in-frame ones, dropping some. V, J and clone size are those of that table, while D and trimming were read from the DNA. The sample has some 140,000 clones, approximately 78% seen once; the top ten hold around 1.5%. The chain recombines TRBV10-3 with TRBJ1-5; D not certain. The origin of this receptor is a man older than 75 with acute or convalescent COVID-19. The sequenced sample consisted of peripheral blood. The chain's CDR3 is CAISGSGFPEEPQHF. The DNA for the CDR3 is TGTGCCATCAGTGGTTCGGGGTTCCCTGAAGAGCCCCAGCATTTT.